These 24 T cell receptor beta chains share one sample of origin, sequenced in a study of preoperative IRX-2 immunotherapy in early breast cancer. Sequencing used immunoSEQ multiplex PCR; TCRdb keeps in-frame clones, though not all of them. The table includes about 26,000 clones, about 81% detected once. Noted treatment: preoperative locoregional IRX-2 cytokine immunotherapy. Sequenced here: lymph node tissue, sampled after IRX-2 immunotherapy. Source of these receptors: a human donor with breast cancer.

V is TRBV19 and J is TRBJ2-5; no firm D call. The CDR3 totals 14 residues. The germline V and J ends were trimmed by 5 bases and 4 bases, with 14 bases remaining between them. The V gene's germline CDR1 is LNHDA and CDR2 SQIVND (reference sequence). Here the CDR3 DNA reads TGTGCCAGTAGTTGGTCCCTACCCCCAGAGACCCAGTACTTC. Protein product: CASSWSLPPETQYF.

The chain employs TRBV19 and TRBJ1-5, with TRBD1 matching 7 bases. The germline V gene encodes CDR1 LNHDA and CDR2 SQIVND (reference sequence). The junction had 2 bases not matched to a gene; V was cut back by 7 bases and J by 2 bases. The CDR3 consists of 13 residues. The CDR3 DNA sequence: TGTGCCAGTACGGGACAGCGCAATCAGCCCCAGCATTTT. Translation: CASTGQRNQPQHF.

The CDR3 DNA reads TGTGCCTGGAGTGTAGGCGCGAACTCTAATGAAAAACTGTTTTTT. It specifies CAWSVGANSNEKLFF. V and J are TRBV30 and TRBJ1-4; no clear D. CDR1 and CDR2 (germline): GTSNPN, SVGIG (reference sequence). This CDR3 has 15 residues. V was clipped by 0 bases and J by 3 bases, with 11 bases between them.

This rearrangement joins TRBV5-1 to TRBJ2-1; 10 nucleotides line up with TRBD1. From germline, CDR1 is SGHRS and CDR2 YFSETQ. V shed 4 bases, J shed 9 bases, and the junction held 7 bases outside the gene matches. The CDR3 spans 14 residues. CDR3 amino acids: CASSPGQGSSEQFF. CDR3 sequence (DNA): TGCGCCAGCAGCCCGGGACAGGGGTCGTCTGAGCAGTTCTTC.

Here the CDR3 reads CASRRTRVGEQYF. Written as DNA, the CDR3 is TGTGCCAGCAGACGAACAAGGGTCGGGGAGCAGTACTTC. The chain couples TRBV14 to TRBJ2-7; D not certain. Germline values: CDR1 SGHDN, CDR2 FVKESK. CDR3 length: 13 amino acids. V lost 6 bases and J lost 7, with 16 bases in between.

This clone has more than one count but fewer than ten. This chain links TRBV18 with TRBJ1-4; 8 bases map to TRBD1. Germline V gene sequence: CDR1 KGHSH, CDR2 LQKENI. There are 15 residues in the CDR3. The J segment lost 7 bases and the V segment lost 2 bases, leaving 6 bases of the junction unmatched. CDR3 region: CASSPNRGNSEKLFF. CDR3 DNA sequence: TGTGCCAGCTCACCAAACAGGGGGAACAGTGAAAAACTGTTTTTT. Full variable domain (missing parts from reference TRBV18 and TRBJ1-4): NAGVMQNPRHLVRRRGQEARLRCSPMKGHSHVYWYRQLPEEGLKFMVYLQKENIIDESGMPKERFSAEFPKEGPSILRIQQVVRGDSAAYFCASSPNRGNSEKLFFGSGTQLSVL.

The chain links TRBV18 to TRBJ2-1; D is perhaps TRBD2 (5 bases). Germline CDR1 KGHSH, CDR2 LQKENI. V was shortened by 1 base and J by 0 bases, with 7 bases between the two germline ends. CDR3 length: 15 amino acids. The CDR3 spells CASSPLSGSYNEQFF. The CDR3 DNA reads as TGTGCCAGCTCACCACTCAGCGGCTCCTACAATGAGCAGTTCTTC.

The chain joins TRBV19 to TRBJ1-6; D gene ambiguous. Looked up from germline, CDR1 is LNHDA and CDR2 is SQIVND (reference sequence). The CDR3 spans 13 residues. Trimming removed 5 bases at V and 7 bases at J, with 9 bases between. In DNA form, the CDR3 reads TGTGCCAGTAGTCGGCAGGCAAATTCACCCCTCCACTTT. Translating it yields CASSRQANSPLHF.

This clone was recorded only once. The chain recombines TRBV6-8 with TRBJ2-7, with D possibly called TRBD1 or TRBD2 (5 bases each). Germline CDR1 reads MNHGY; CDR2 reads SAAAGT. The V end lost 7 bases, the J end lost 0 bases, and 16 bases lay between the germline ends. The CDR3 spans 15 residues. The DNA of the CDR3 is TGTGCCAGCAATCCGATCGGGACGGTCTCCTACGAGCAGTACTTC. It specifies CASNPIGTVSYEQYF.

This clone was observed a single time. V and J are TRBV28 and TRBJ1-6, with 7 bases that match TRBD1. The germline CDR1 and CDR2 sequences are MDHEN and SYDVKM. The CDR3 sequence is 15 residues long. J gave up 10 bases and V 0 bases, and 6 bases lay outside the gene matches. The CDR3 sequence: CASSLWRQGGSPLHF. CDR3 sequence (DNA): TGTGCCAGCAGTTTATGGCGACAGGGAGGATCACCCCTCCACTTT.

This clone occurred once. The rearrangement links TRBV18 to TRBJ2-3; D is perhaps TRBD1 or TRBD2 (7 bases each). The germline V and J ends were trimmed by 4 bases and 1 base, with 12 bases remaining between them. CDR3 size: 15 residues. Germline V gives CDR1 KGHSH, CDR2 LQKENI. The CDR3, as DNA: TGTGCCAGCTCACGGGAGGGGGCAGGCACAGATACGCAGTATTTT. This gives the protein CASSREGAGTDTQYF. The full variable domain, completed using reference TRBV18 and TRBJ2-3, is NAGVMQNPRHLVRRRGQEARLRCSPMKGHSHVYWYRQLPEEGLKFMVYLQKENIIDESGMPKERFSAEFPKEGPSILRIQQVVRGDSAAYFCASSREGAGTDTQYFGPGTRLTVL.

Written as DNA, the CDR3 is TGCGCCAGCAGCTTGAGGGGAGCTGGGAATGAGCAGTTCTTC. As protein: CASSLRGAGNEQFF. The J gene is TRBJ2-1, the V gene TRBV5-1; the D gene could be TRBD1 or TRBD2 (5 bases each). The CDR3 extends over 14 amino acids. V was trimmed by 1 base and J by 7 bases, leaving 12 bases between them. Germline CDR1 and CDR2: SGHRS and YFSETQ.

CDR3: CASSIDYPGHSINQPQHF. Written as DNA, the CDR3 is TGTGCCAGTAGTATAGATTATCCGGGACATTCCATCAATCAGCCCCAGCATTTT. This chain connects TRBV19 to TRBJ1-5; D possibly corresponds to TRBD1 (6 bases). V lost 0 bases, J lost 3 bases, and 18 bases lay in between. The CDR3 extends over 18 amino acids. Germline V gives CDR1 LNHDA, CDR2 SQIVND (reference sequence).

The chain carries TRBV29-1 and TRBJ1-5, with D perhaps matching TRBD1 (5 bases). This CDR3 is built from 13 residues. The V gene's germline CDR1 is SQVTM and CDR2 ANQGSEA. Trimming took 4 bases from V and 5 from J, leaving 12 bases between them. CDR3 loop: CSVATGSDQPQHF. CDR3 bases: TGCAGCGTTGCCACAGGTTCGGATCAGCCCCAGCATTTT.

The rearrangement uses TRBV7-8 and TRBJ1-1; 8 nucleotides agree with TRBD1. This CDR3 region has 14 residues. Trimming removed 4 bases from V and 6 bases from J; junction bases left unmatched: 7. Germline-derived CDR1 and CDR2 are SGHVS and FQNEAQ. The chain's CDR3 is CASSSRQGRSEAFF. CDR3 bases: TGTGCCAGCAGCTCCAGACAGGGGAGGTCTGAAGCTTTCTTT.

This clone was seen just once. The V call is TRBV6-8, the J call TRBJ1-1; unclear D gene. The CDR3 loop spans 13 amino acids. Trimming left V 6 bases short and J 0 bases short, with 8 bases between. Germline CDR1 is MNHGY and CDR2 is SAAAGT. Here the CDR3 reads CASRGRMNTEAFF. The DNA of the CDR3 is TGTGCCAGCAGAGGACGGATGAACACTGAAGCTTTCTTT.

The chain uses TRBV28 and TRBJ2-1; TRBD2 is a possible D gene (6 bases). The CDR3 runs to 15 residues. Trimming took 6 bases from V and 6 from J, leaving 18 bases between them. Per the germline V gene, CDR1 is MDHEN and CDR2 is SYDVKM. CDR3 coding DNA: TGTGCCAGCAGCAAACCGGGACTCGGGGGCAATGAGCAGTTCTTC. Its protein product is CASSKPGLGGNEQFF.

The CDR3 sequence: CASSQDAQVVPRYF. The CDR3, as DNA: TGTGCCAGCAGCCAAGATGCACAGGTGGTGCCGAGGTATTTT. This chain joins TRBV14 and TRBJ2-3; D is perhaps TRBD1 (5 bases). V lost 0 bases to trimming and J lost 14 bases, with 18 bases between them. This CDR3 spans 14 amino acids. The germline CDR1 and CDR2 sequences are SGHDN and FVKESK. Looking up the rest from reference TRBV14 and TRBJ2-3 gives the full variable domain: EAGVTQFPSHSVIEKGQTVTLRCDPISGHDNLYWYRRVMGKEIKFLLHFVKESKQDESGMPNNRFLAERTGGTYSTLKVQPAELEDSGVYFCASSQDAQVVPRYFGPGTRLTVL.

This sequence joins TRBV6-8 and TRBJ1-2, with D tentatively TRBD1 (6 bases). The CDR3 has 15 residues. Germline CDR1 MNHGY, CDR2 SAAAGT. Trimming left V 5 bases short and J 7 bases short, with 20 bases between. DNA for the CDR3: TGTGCCAGCAGTAACCCCGCGGGGGGCATAGTTGGCTACACCTTC. It specifies CASSNPAGGIVGYTF.

The chain joins TRBV6-1 to TRBJ1-2, with D unclear. Trimming removed 0 bases from V and 4 bases from J, with 12 bases in between. This CDR3 comprises 15 residues. From germline, CDR1 is MNHNS and CDR2 SASEGT. In DNA form, the CDR3 reads TGTGCCAGCAGTGAAGCCGGCCGAGAAATCTATGGCTACACCTTC. This encodes CASSEAGREIYGYTF.

This sequence joins TRBV11-3 and TRBJ1-1; tentatively, D is TRBD1 (6 bases). Per the germline V gene, CDR1 is SGHNT and CDR2 is YENEEA. Trimming left V 1 base short and J 6 bases short, with 12 bases between. This CDR3 spans 14 amino acids. DNA for the CDR3: TGTGCCAGCAGCTTAGTAGGAGACAGGTCTGAAGCTTTCTTT. Translated, it gives CASSLVGDRSEAFF.

The chain joins TRBV30 to TRBJ2-1; D is undetermined. The length of the CDR3 is 11 residues. Between the trimmed V and J ends, which lost 8 bases and 7 bases, there was a span of 12 bases. The V gene's germline CDR1 is GTSNPN and CDR2 SVGIG (reference sequence). CDR3 amino acids: CAANSGNEQFF. The DNA for the CDR3 is TGTGCCGCAAATTCAGGAAATGAGCAGTTCTTC.

This clone has just one count. The genes are TRBV5-1 and TRBJ2-1, with TRBD2 matching 9 bases. Germline CDR1 SGHRS, CDR2 YFSETQ. V shed 1 base and J 12 bases; nucleotides not matched to a gene: 11. The CDR3 length is 15 residues. The CDR3, as DNA: TGCGCCAGCAGCTTGTCCGGGACTAGCAACGAAGGGCAGTTCTTC. This codes for CASSLSGTSNEGQFF.

This clone appeared a single time. The chain links TRBV5-1 to TRBJ2-3; TRBD2 might be the D (5 bases). Trimming took off 0 bases at V and 5 bases at J, with 13 bases between the two ends. The CDR3 is 15 residues long. Germline CDR1 reads SGHRS; CDR2 reads YFSETQ. The CDR3 region is CASSLDASREDTQYF. The CDR3 bases are TGCGCCAGCAGCTTGGATGCCTCCCGGGAAGATACGCAGTATTTT.